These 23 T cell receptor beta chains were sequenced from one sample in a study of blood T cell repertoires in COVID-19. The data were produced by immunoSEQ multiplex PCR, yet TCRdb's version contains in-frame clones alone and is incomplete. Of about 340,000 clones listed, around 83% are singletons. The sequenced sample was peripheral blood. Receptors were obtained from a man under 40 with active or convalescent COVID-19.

The CDR3 here is CASSSPIRDTEAFF. For the CDR3, the DNA is TGTGCCAGCAGCTCCCCCATACGGGACACTGAAGCTTTCTTT. The rearrangement joins TRBV7-8 to TRBJ1-1; D gene ambiguous. Germline V gene lookup returns CDR1 SGHVS and CDR2 FQNEAQ. CDR3 length: 14 residues. Trimming stripped 4 bases from V and 3 bases from J, with 12 bases between.

CDR3 amino acids: CASSFGHRNSPLHF. The CDR3, as DNA: TGTGCCAGCAGTTTTGGACACAGGAATTCACCCCTCCACTTT. The rearrangement links TRBV28 to TRBJ1-6, with D perhaps matching TRBD1 (5 bases). This CDR3 contains 14 residues. Germline CDR1 and CDR2: MDHEN and SYDVKM. Trimming stripped 3 bases from V and 7 bases from J, with 10 bases between.

For the CDR3, the DNA is TGTGCCAGCAGTTTATCAGGGGCCCTCTACAATGAGCAGTTCTTC. Translation gives CASSLSGALYNEQFF. The chain is built from TRBV28 and TRBJ2-1, with a possible D match to TRBD1 (6 bases). This CDR3 is built from 15 residues. CDR1 and CDR2 from the germline V gene are MDHEN and SYDVKM. The germline V and J ends were trimmed by 1 base and 3 bases, with 10 bases remaining between them. Using reference TRBV28 and TRBJ2-1 for the parts outside the CDR3, the full variable domain is DVKVTQSSRYLVKRTGEKVFLECVQDMDHENMFWYRQDPGLGLRLIYFSYDVKMKEKGDIPEGYSVSREKKERFSLILESASTNQTSMYLCASSLSGALYNEQFFGPGTRLTVL.

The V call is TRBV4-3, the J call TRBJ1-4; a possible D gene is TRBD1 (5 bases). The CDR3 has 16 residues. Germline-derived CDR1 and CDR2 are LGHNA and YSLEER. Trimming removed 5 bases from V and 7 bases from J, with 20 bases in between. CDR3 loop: CASSSTNGGGGEKLFF. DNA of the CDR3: TGCGCCAGCAGCTCGACAAATGGGGGAGGAGGTGAAAAACTGTTTTTT.

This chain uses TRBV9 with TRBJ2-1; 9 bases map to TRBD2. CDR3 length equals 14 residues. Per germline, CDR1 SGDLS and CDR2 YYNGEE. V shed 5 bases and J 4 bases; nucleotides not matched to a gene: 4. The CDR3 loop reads CASSSGGQYNEQFF. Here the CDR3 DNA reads TGTGCCAGCAGTAGCGGGGGCCAATACAATGAGCAGTTCTTC.

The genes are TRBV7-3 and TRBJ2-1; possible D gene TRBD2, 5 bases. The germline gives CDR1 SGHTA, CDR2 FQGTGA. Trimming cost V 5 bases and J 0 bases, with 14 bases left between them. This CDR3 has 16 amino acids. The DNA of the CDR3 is TGTGCCAGCAGCGAAGGCGGGCTTTTCTCCTACAATGAGCAGTTCTTC. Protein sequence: CASSEGGLFSYNEQFF.

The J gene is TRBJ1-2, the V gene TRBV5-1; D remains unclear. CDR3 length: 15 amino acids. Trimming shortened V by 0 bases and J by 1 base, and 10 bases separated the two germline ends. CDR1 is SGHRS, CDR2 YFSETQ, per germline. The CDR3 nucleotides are TGCGCCAGCAGCTTGGAAACGAGGGTTAACTATGGCTACACCTTC. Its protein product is CASSLETRVNYGYTF.

CDR3 coding DNA: TGTGCCAGTAGTTCTCACAGGGGAGTGGGCGAGCAGTACTTC. It codes for CASSSHRGVGEQYF. The chain uses TRBV19 and TRBJ2-7; 7 bases are a match to TRBD1. The trim removed 5 bases at V and 6 bases at J, leaving 10 bases unmatched. This CDR3 region has 14 residues. Germline V gene lookup returns CDR1 LNHDA and CDR2 SQIVND (reference sequence).

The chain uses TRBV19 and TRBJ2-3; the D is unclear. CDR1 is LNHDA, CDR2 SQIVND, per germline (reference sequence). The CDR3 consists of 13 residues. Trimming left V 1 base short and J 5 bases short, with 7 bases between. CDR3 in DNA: TGTGCCAGTAGTATAGTCGCGGTAGATACGCAGTATTTT. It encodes CASSIVAVDTQYF.

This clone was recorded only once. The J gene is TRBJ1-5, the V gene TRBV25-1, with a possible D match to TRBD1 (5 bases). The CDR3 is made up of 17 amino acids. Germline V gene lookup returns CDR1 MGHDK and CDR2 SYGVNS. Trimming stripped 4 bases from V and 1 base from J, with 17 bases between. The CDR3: CASSANETVRSNQPQHF. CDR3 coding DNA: TGTGCCAGCAGTGCCAACGAGACAGTTAGAAGCAATCAGCCCCAGCATTTT.

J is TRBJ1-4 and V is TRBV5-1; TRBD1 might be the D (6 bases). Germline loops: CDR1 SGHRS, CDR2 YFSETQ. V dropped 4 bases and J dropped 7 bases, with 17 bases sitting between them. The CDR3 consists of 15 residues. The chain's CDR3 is CASSPFRGSGEKLFF. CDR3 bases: TGCGCCAGCAGCCCCTTCAGGGGAAGTGGTGAAAAACTGTTTTTT.

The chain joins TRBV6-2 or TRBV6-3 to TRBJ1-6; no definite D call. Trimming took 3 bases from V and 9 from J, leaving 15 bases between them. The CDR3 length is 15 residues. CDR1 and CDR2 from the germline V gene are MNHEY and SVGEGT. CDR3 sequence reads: CASSYREDSGSPLHF. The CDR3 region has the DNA TGTGCCAGCAGTTATCGAGAGGATTCCGGTTCACCCCTCCACTTT.

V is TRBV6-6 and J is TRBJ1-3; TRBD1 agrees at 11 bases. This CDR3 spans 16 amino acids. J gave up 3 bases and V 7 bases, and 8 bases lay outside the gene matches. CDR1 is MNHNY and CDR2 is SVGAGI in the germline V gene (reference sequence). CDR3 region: CASKGQGVEGGNTIYF. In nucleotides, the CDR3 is TGTGCCAGCAAGGGACAGGGGGTAGAGGGTGGAAACACCATATATTTT.

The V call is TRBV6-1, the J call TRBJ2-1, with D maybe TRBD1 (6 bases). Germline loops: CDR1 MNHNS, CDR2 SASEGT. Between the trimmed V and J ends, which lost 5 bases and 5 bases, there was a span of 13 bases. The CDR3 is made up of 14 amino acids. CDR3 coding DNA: TGTGCCAGCAGTTCTACCACAGGGAACAATGAGCAGTTCTTC. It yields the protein CASSSTTGNNEQFF.

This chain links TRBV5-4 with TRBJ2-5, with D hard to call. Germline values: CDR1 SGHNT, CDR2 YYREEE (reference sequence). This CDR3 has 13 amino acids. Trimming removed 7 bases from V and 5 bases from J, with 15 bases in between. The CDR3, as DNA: TGTGCCAGCTCTCGCCCCTTCGGGGAGACCCAGTACTTC. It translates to CASSRPFGETQYF.

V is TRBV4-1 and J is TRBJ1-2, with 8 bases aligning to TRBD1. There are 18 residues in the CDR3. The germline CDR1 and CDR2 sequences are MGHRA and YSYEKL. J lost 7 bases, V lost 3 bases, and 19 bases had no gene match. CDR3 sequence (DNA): TGCGCCAGCAGCCACCCCCTAACCCGGACAGGGACCCAGGGTGGCTACACCTTC. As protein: CASSHPLTRTGTQGGYTF.

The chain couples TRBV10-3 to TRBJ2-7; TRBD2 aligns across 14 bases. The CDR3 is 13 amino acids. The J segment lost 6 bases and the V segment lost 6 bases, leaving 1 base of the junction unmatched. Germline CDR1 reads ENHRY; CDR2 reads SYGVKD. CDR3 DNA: TGTGCCATCAGCGGGACTAGCGGGAGCGAGCAGTACTTC. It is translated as CAISGTSGSEQYF.

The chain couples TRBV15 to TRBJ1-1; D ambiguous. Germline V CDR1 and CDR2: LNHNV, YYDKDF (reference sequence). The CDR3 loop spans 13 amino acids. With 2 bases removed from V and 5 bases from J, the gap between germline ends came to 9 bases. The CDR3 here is CATSRPTGTEAFF. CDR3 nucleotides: TGTGCCACCAGCAGACCAACGGGGACTGAAGCTTTCTTT.

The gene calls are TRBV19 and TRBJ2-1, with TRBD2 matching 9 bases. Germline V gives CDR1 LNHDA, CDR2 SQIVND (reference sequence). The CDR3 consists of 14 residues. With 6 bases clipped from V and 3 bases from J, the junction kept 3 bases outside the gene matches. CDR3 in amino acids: CASRAGGHYNEQFF. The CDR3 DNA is TGTGCCAGTAGGGCGGGGGGGCACTACAATGAGCAGTTCTTC.

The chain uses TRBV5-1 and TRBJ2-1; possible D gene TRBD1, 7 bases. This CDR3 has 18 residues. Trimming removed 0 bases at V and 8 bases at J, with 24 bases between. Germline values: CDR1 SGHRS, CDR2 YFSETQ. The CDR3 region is CASSLEGQFSVGGHEQFF. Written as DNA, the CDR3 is TGCGCCAGCAGCTTGGAGGGACAGTTTAGCGTGGGGGGTCATGAGCAGTTCTTC.

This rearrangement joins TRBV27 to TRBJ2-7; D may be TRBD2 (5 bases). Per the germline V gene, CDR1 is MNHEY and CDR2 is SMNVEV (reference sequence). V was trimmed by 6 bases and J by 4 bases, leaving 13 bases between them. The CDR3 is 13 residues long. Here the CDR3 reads CASSVRVPYEQYF. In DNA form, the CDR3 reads TGTGCCAGCAGCGTGCGGGTTCCTTACGAGCAGTACTTC.

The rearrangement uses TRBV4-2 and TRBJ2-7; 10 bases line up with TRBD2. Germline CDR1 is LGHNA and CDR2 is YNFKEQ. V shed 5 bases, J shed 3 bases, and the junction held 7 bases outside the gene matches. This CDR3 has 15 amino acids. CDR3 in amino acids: CASSGGTSAFYEQYF. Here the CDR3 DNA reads TGTGCCAGCAGCGGGGGGACTAGCGCCTTCTACGAGCAGTACTTC.

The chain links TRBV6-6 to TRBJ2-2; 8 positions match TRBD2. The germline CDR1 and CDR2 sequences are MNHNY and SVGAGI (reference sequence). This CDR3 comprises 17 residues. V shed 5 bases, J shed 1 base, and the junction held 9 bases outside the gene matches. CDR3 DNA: TGTGCCAGCAGTCACAAACTAGCGGAAATGAACACCGGGGAGCTGTTTTTT. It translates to CASSHKLAEMNTGELFF.